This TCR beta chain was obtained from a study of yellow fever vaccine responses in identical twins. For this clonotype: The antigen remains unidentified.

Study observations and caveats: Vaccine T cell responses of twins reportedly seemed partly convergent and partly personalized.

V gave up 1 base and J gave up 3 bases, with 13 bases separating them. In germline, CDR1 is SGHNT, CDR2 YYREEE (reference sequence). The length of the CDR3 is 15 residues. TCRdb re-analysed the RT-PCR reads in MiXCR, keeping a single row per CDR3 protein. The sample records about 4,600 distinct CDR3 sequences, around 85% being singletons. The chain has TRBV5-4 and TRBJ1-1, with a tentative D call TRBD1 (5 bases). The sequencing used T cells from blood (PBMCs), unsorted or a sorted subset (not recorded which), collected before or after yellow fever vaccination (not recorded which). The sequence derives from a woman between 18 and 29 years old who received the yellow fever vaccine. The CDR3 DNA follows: TGTGCCAGCAGCTTGTTTACGGGGCCGCACACTGAAGCTTTCTTT. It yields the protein CASSLFTGPHTEAFF.